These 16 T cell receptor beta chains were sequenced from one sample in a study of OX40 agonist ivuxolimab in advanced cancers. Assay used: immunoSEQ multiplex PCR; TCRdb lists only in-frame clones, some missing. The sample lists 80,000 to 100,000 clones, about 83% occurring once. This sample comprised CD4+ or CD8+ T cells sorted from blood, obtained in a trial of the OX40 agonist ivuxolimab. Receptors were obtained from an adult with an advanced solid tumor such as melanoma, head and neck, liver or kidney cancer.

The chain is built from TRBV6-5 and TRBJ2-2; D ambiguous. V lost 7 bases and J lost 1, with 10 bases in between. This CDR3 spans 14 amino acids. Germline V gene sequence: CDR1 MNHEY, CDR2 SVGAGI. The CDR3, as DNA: TGTGCCAGCACCGAGTTAGGGAACACCGGGGAGCTGTTTTTT. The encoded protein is CASTELGNTGELFF.

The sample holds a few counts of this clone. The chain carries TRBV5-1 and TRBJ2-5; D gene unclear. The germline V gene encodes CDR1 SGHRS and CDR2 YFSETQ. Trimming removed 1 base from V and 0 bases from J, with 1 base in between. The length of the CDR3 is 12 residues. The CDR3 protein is CASSLNQETQYF. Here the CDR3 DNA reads TGCGCCAGCAGCTTGAACCAAGAGACCCAGTACTTC.

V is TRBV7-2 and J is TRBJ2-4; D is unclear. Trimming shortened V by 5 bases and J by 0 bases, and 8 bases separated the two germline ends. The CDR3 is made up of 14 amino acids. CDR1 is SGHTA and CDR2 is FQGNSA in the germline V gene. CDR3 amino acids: CASSPPVAKNIQYF. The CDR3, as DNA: TGTGCCAGCAGCCCCCCTGTAGCCAAAAACATTCAGTACTTC.

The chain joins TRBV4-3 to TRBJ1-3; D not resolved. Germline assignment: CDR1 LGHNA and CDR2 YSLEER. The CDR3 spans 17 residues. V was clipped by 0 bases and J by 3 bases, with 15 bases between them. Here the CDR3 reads CASSQDVALAYGNTIYF. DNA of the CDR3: TGCGCCAGCAGCCAAGACGTTGCATTGGCGTATGGAAACACCATATATTTT.

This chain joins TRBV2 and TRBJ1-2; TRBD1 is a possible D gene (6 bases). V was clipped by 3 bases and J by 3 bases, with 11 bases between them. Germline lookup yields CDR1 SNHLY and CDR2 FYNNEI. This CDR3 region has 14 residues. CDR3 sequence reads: CASSDRGADYGYTF. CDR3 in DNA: TGTGCCAGCAGTGATAGGGGGGCGGACTATGGCTACACCTTC.

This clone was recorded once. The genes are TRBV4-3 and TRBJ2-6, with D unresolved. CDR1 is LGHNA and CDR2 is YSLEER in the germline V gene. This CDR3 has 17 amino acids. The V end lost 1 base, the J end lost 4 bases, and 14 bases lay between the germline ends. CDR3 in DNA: TGCGCCAGCAGCCAAGTTAAAGCGACTTGGGGGGCCAACGTCCTGACTTTC. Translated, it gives CASSQVKATWGANVLTF.

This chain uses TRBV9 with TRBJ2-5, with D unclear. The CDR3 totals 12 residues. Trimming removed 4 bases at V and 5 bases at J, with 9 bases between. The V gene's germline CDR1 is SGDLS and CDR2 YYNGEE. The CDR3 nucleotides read TGTGCCAGCAGCCTTTTGGGGGAGACCCAGTACTTC. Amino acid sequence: CASSLLGETQYF.

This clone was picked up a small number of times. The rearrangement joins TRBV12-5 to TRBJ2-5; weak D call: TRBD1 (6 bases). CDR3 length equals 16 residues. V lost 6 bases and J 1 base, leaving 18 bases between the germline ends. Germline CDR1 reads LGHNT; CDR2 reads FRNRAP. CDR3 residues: CASGPGMGATQETQYF. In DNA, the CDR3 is TGTGCTAGTGGGCCCGGGATGGGGGCCACCCAAGAGACCCAGTACTTC.

As DNA, the CDR3 is TGTGCCAGTAGTATCTCCGCAGGGGATGGAGATACGCAGTATTTT. This sequence encodes CASSISAGDGDTQYF. The chain is built from TRBV19 and TRBJ2-3; weak D call: TRBD1 (6 bases). There are 15 residues in the CDR3. Germline CDR1 and CDR2: LNHDA and SQIVND (reference sequence). V lost 3 bases and J 5 bases, leaving 15 bases between the germline ends.

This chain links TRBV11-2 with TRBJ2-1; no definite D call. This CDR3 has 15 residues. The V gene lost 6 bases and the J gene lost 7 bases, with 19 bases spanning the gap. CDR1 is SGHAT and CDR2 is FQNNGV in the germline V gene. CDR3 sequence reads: CASRNPWVGGNEQFF. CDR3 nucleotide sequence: TGTGCCAGCAGGAACCCCTGGGTGGGCGGAAATGAGCAGTTCTTC.

The CDR3 sequence: CASTETQGAPQPQHF. CDR3 nucleotide sequence: TGTGCCAGCACCGAAACGCAGGGGGCGCCTCAGCCCCAGCATTTT. The chain employs TRBV27 and TRBJ1-5, with TRBD1 matching over 8 bases. Germline CDR1 MNHEY, CDR2 SMNVEV (reference sequence). The V segment lost 7 bases and the J segment 6 bases; nucleotides outside the gene matches: 11. The CDR3 covers 15 residues.

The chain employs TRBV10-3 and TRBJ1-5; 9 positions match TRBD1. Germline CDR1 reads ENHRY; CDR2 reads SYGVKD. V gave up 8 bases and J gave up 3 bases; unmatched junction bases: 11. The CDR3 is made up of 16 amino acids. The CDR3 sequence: CAIDDGTGPPNQPQHF. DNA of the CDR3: TGTGCCATCGACGACGGGACAGGGCCTCCCAATCAGCCCCAGCATTTT.

In DNA, the CDR3 is TGTGCCAGTACCCCGCCGGGGAGCTCCTACGAGCAGTACTTC. It specifies CASTPPGSSYEQYF. The genes are TRBV19 and TRBJ2-7; perhaps TRBD2 as D (5 bases). CDR3 length: 14 amino acids. V gave up 7 bases and J gave up 0 bases, with 13 bases separating them. Germline V gene sequence: CDR1 LNHDA, CDR2 SQIVND (reference sequence).

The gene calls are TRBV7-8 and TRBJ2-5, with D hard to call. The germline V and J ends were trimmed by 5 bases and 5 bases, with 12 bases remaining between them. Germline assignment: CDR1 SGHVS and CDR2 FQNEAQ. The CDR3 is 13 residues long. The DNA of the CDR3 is TGTGCCAGCAGCCCTTCCGGAAGGGAGACCCAGTACTTC. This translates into CASSPSGRETQYF.

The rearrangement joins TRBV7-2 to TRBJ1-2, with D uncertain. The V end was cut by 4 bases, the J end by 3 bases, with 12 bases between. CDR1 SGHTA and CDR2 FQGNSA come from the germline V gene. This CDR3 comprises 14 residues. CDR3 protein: CASSSRVKDYGYTF. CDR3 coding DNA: TGTGCCAGCAGCTCAAGGGTCAAAGACTATGGCTACACCTTC. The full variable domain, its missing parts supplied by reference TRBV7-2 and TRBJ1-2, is GAGVSQSPSNKVTEKGKDVELRCDPISGHTALYWYRQSLGQGLEFLIYFQGNSAPDKSGLPSDRFSAERTGGSVSTLTIQRTQQEDSAVYLCASSSRVKDYGYTFGSGTRLTVV.

The CDR3 DNA reads TGTGCCAGCAGCCCAAAAGGGGGTACGTATCTCGGGGCTAACACCGGGGAGCTGTTTTTT. It encodes CASSPKGGTYLGANTGELFF. The V gene is TRBV21-1, the J gene TRBJ2-2; the table's D call, TRBD1, was not checked against the DNA. TRBV21-1 is flagged as a pseudogene. This CDR3 comprises 20 residues.